The subject of this entry is one TCR beta chain. These data are taken from a study of blood T cell repertoires in COVID-19. Sequenced by immunoSEQ multiplex PCR; TCRdb stores in-frame clones only, minus some. The table has under 95,000 clones, 70% to 85% seen once. Germline CDR1 reads LGHNA; CDR2 reads YNFKEQ. The CDR3 loop spans 14 amino acids. J lost 6 bases, V lost 1 base, and 3 bases had no gene match. This TCR came from a man aged 50 to 60 with active or convalescent COVID-19. The material sequenced was peripheral blood. The J gene is TRBJ2-3, the V gene TRBV4-2; 8 positions agree with TRBD2. For the CDR3, the DNA is TGTGCCAGCAGCCAAGGGACTAGCAGGGATACGCAGTATTTT. Translation gives CASSQGTSRDTQYF.